A single sample is the source of the 29 T cell receptor beta chains below, sequenced in a study of cytomegalovirus exposure and HLA in healthy donors. It was with 60 Vbeta and 13 Jbeta primers that the PCR ran. Here immunoSEQ multiplex PCR was the method, and the copy in TCRdb shows in-frame clones only, minus some. The sample holds some 150,000 clones, around three quarters seen once. The sequencing sample was made of PBMCs. All receptors derive from a middle-aged man in good health and CMV-seronegative.

The chain is built from TRBV6-5 and TRBJ2-1; 7 bases line up with TRBD2. CDR3 size: 13 residues. The trim removed 6 bases at V and 4 bases at J, leaving 3 bases unmatched. CDR1 and CDR2 (germline): MNHEY, SVGAGI. In DNA form, the CDR3 reads TGTGCCAGCAGGAAGGGAGGGTACAATGAGCAGTTCTTC. It translates to CASRKGGYNEQFF.

The chain has TRBV5-1 and TRBJ2-5; perhaps TRBD2 as D (5 bases). V shed 4 bases and J shed 4 bases, with 17 bases lying between them. CDR1 and CDR2 from the germline V gene are SGHRS and YFSETQ. The CDR3 is made up of 15 amino acids. CDR3 sequence (DNA): TGCGCCAGCAGCCCCGACGCGGCCGCGGGAGAGACCCAGTACTTC. Its protein is CASSPDAAAGETQYF.

This chain links TRBV5-1 with TRBJ2-5; tentative D call: TRBD1 (6 bases). Germline loops: CDR1 SGHRS, CDR2 YFSETQ. The CDR3 totals 16 residues. Trimming took 0 bases from V and 4 from J, leaving 16 bases between them. The CDR3 is CASSLEASGAPETQYF. CDR3 sequence (DNA): TGCGCCAGCAGCTTGGAGGCCTCAGGGGCGCCAGAGACCCAGTACTTC.

There are a few counts of this clone. The chain uses TRBV6-1 and TRBJ2-7; 8 bases line up with TRBD2. The CDR3 is 15 residues long. Looked up from germline, CDR1 is MNHNS and CDR2 is SASEGT. V lost 1 base and J lost 3; bases outside the gene matches: 5. CDR3 loop: CASSEGTSFHYEQYF. The CDR3, as DNA: TGTGCCAGCAGTGAAGGGACTAGCTTCCACTACGAGCAGTACTTC.

CDR3 nucleotide sequence: TGTGCCAGCAGTTATGGCAGGTTTGAAAAACTGTTTTTT. Translation gives CASSYGRFEKLFF. The rearrangement uses TRBV6-5 and TRBJ1-4; no clear D gene. Between the trimmed V and J ends, which lost 3 bases and 7 bases, there was a span of 9 bases. CDR1 is MNHEY, CDR2 SVGAGI, per germline. This CDR3 spans 13 amino acids.

This clone appeared once. The chain links TRBV5-4 to TRBJ2-1; 9 positions match TRBD1. V was pared by 4 bases and J by 3 bases, with 5 bases of the junction left unmatched. CDR3 size: 15 residues. Germline V gene data show CDR1 as SGHNT and CDR2 as YYREEE (reference sequence). CDR3 residues: CASSAGDRDYNEQFF. The CDR3 bases are TGTGCCAGCAGCGCCGGGGACAGGGACTACAATGAGCAGTTCTTC.

This chain connects TRBV9 to TRBJ1-6; D unclear. V lost 0 bases, J lost 0 bases, and 10 bases lay in between. The length of the CDR3 is 17 residues. Germline V CDR1 and CDR2: SGDLS, YYNGEE. CDR3 sequence: CASSVGAESSYNSPLHF. CDR3 DNA sequence: TGTGCCAGCAGCGTAGGGGCAGAGAGCTCCTATAATTCACCCCTCCACTTT.

V is TRBV4-3 and J is TRBJ2-1; 10 positions match TRBD1. Trimming at V came to 5 bases and at J to 7 bases, leaving 11 bases not matched to a gene. The length of the CDR3 is 16 residues. Germline assignment: CDR1 LGHNA and CDR2 YSLEER. The chain's CDR3 is CASSYARQGAGNEQFF. The DNA of the CDR3 is TGCGCCAGCAGCTACGCTCGACAGGGGGCGGGGAATGAGCAGTTCTTC.

This sequence joins TRBV6-5 and TRBJ2-3, with a possible D match to TRBD2 (7 bases). Germline CDR1 reads MNHEY; CDR2 reads SVGAGI. Deletions cut 5 bases from V and 4 bases from J, with 16 bases between. This CDR3 spans 15 amino acids. CDR3 amino acids: CASSRGALGPDTQYF. In DNA, the CDR3 is TGTGCCAGCAGTCGGGGGGCGCTAGGCCCAGATACGCAGTATTTT.

The chain links TRBV27 to TRBJ1-3, with 7 nucleotides matching TRBD1. Germline loops: CDR1 MNHEY, CDR2 SMNVEV (reference sequence). The CDR3 spans 15 residues. Trimming cost V 3 bases and J 0 bases; bases outside gene matches: 2. In DNA, the CDR3 is TGTGCCAGCAGTTTTACAGGGGACTCTGGAAACACCATATATTTT. Its protein product is CASSFTGDSGNTIYF.

The chain couples TRBV5-1 to TRBJ2-7, with 12 bases matching TRBD2. Looked up from germline, CDR1 is SGHRS and CDR2 is YFSETQ. The CDR3 totals 16 residues. V dropped 1 base and J dropped 5; count of bases not matched to a gene: 7. The DNA for the CDR3 is TGCGCCAGCAGCTTGTCAACTAGCGGGAGGAGCGACGAGCAGTACTTC. This encodes CASSLSTSGRSDEQYF.

This rearrangement joins TRBV4-1 to TRBJ2-1, with D uncertain. CDR3 length: 14 amino acids. V gave up 1 base and J gave up 10 bases, with 14 bases separating them. Germline V gene sequence: CDR1 MGHRA, CDR2 YSYEKL. The CDR3 region has the DNA TGCGCCAGCAGCCAAGTTATACAGCTCGGCGAGCAGTTCTTC. It codes for CASSQVIQLGEQFF.

The table lists this clone with a few counts. The CDR3 bases are TGTGCCAGCGGACCAGGGGGCTACATGAACACTGAAGCTTTCTTT. Protein product: CASGPGGYMNTEAFF. V and J are TRBV6-5 and TRBJ1-1, with 8 bases fitting TRBD1. The V gene end was trimmed by 8 bases and the J gene end by 0 bases; junction bases not matched to a gene: 8. This CDR3 region has 15 residues. CDR1 is MNHEY, CDR2 SVGAGI, per germline.

The chain couples TRBV27 to TRBJ2-2, with D perhaps matching TRBD2 (6 bases). The CDR3 sequence is 18 residues long. Looked up from germline, CDR1 is MNHEY and CDR2 is SMNVEV (reference sequence). V lost 5 bases to trimming and J lost 0 bases, with 19 bases between them. The CDR3 spells CASSPMGGARSNTGELFF. The CDR3 nucleotides read TGTGCCAGCAGTCCCATGGGGGGAGCAAGATCGAACACCGGGGAGCTGTTTTTT.

This clone appeared a few times. The chain carries TRBV2 and TRBJ2-4; tentative D call: TRBD2 (6 bases). In germline, CDR1 is SNHLY, CDR2 FYNNEI. The CDR3 has 18 amino acids. Trimming shortened V by 4 bases and J by 1 base, and 20 bases separated the two germline ends. The CDR3 here is CASSGSPWGEGAKNIQYF. CDR3 nucleotide sequence: TGTGCCAGCAGTGGGTCCCCCTGGGGGGAAGGGGCCAAAAACATTCAGTACTTC.

The chain has TRBV5-1 and TRBJ1-4; perhaps TRBD1 as D (6 bases). Trimming took off 4 bases at V and 7 bases at J, with 14 bases between the two ends. The germline CDR1 and CDR2 sequences are SGHRS and YFSETQ. This CDR3 spans 14 amino acids. CDR3 amino acids: CASSPGQSVEKLFF. CDR3 in DNA: TGCGCCAGCAGCCCCGGACAGTCTGTTGAAAAACTGTTTTTT. Filled out from reference TRBV5-1 and TRBJ1-4, the complete variable domain reads KAGVTQTPRYLIKTRGQQVTLSCSPISGHRSVSWYQQTPGQGLQFLFEYFSETQRNKGNFPGRFSGRQFSNSRSEMNVSTLELGDSALYLCASSPGQSVEKLFFGSGTQLSVL.

The chain couples TRBV5-1 to TRBJ2-3; TRBD2 is a possible D gene (6 bases). The V end was cut by 4 bases, the J end by 1 base, with 16 bases between. The CDR3 length is 16 residues. Germline V lookup: CDR1 SGHRS, CDR2 YFSETQ. The CDR3 DNA follows: TGCGCCAGCAGCGTACTAGCCCATTCTGGCACAGATACGCAGTATTTT. This encodes CASSVLAHSGTDTQYF.

This clone was detected a few times. The V call is TRBV10-2, the J call TRBJ2-1, with D unclear. Per germline, CDR1 WSHSY and CDR2 SAAADI. The CDR3 extends over 14 amino acids. Trimming shortened V by 2 bases and J by 0 bases, and 5 bases separated the two germline ends. The chain's CDR3 is CASSEDSSYNEQFF. The CDR3 nucleotides read TGCGCCAGCAGTGAGGATAGCTCCTACAATGAGCAGTTCTTC.

The chain's CDR3 is CAWMEGGRALYQETQYF. CDR3 nucleotide sequence: TGTGCCTGGATGGAGGGCGGGAGGGCCCTGTACCAAGAGACCCAGTACTTC. J is TRBJ2-5 and V is TRBV30; 9 nucleotides match TRBD2. The V gene end was trimmed by 4 bases and the J gene end by 0 bases; junction bases not matched to a gene: 12. Germline V lookup: CDR1 GTSNPN, CDR2 SVGIG (reference sequence). CDR3 size: 17 residues.

This chain joins TRBV6-5 and TRBJ1-3; D is perhaps TRBD1 (6 bases). There are 15 residues in the CDR3. Germline V gene lookup returns CDR1 MNHEY and CDR2 SVGAGI. Trimming removed 5 bases from V and 2 bases from J, with 13 bases in between. This CDR3 is CASSQRRTAGNTIYF. CDR3 nucleotides: TGTGCCAGCAGTCAGAGGCGGACAGCTGGAAACACCATATATTTT.

This clone was found a few times. V is TRBV11-3 and J is TRBJ2-2; D is unresolved. Trimming removed 3 bases from V and 6 bases from J, with 5 bases in between. The CDR3 length is 12 residues. Germline loops: CDR1 SGHNT, CDR2 YENEEA. CDR3 loop: CASSLGSGELFF. CDR3 DNA: TGTGCCAGCAGCTTGGGCTCCGGGGAGCTGTTTTTT.

A few counts support this clone. The chain joins TRBV30 to TRBJ2-5, with D possibly being TRBD2 (6 bases). Germline V gene sequence: CDR1 GTSNPN, CDR2 SVGIG (reference sequence). The CDR3 covers 14 residues. Trimming took 1 base from V and 5 from J, leaving 14 bases between them. The CDR3 nucleotides are TGTGCCTGGAGTGCCGGAACTAGCTACGAGACCCAGTACTTC. This encodes CAWSAGTSYETQYF.

The genes are TRBV19 and TRBJ2-1; maybe TRBD2 (5 bases). Germline V lookup: CDR1 LNHDA, CDR2 SQIVND (reference sequence). Trimming took 8 bases from V and 6 from J, leaving 14 bases between them. The length of the CDR3 is 13 residues. Here the CDR3 DNA reads TGTGCCAGTGCATCTCTTAGCGTCAATGAGCAGTTCTTC. Translated: CASASLSVNEQFF.

J is TRBJ2-7 and V is TRBV5-6; D uncertain. V was cut by 2 bases and J by 5 bases, with 8 bases left in between. This CDR3 spans 12 amino acids. In germline, CDR1 is SGHDT, CDR2 YYEEEE. CDR3 residues: CASSFEVHEQYF. In nucleotides, the CDR3 is TGTGCCAGCAGCTTCGAGGTGCACGAGCAGTACTTC.

The rearrangement uses TRBV18 and TRBJ2-7; perhaps TRBD1 as D (5 bases). This CDR3 comprises 13 residues. Germline assignment: CDR1 KGHSH and CDR2 LQKENI. V was shortened by 2 bases and J by 4 bases, with 9 bases between the two germline ends. CDR3 sequence reads: CASSPDSFYEQYF. The CDR3, as DNA: TGTGCCAGCTCACCAGACAGCTTTTACGAGCAGTACTTC. Complete variable domain (other parts from reference TRBV18 and TRBJ2-7): NAGVMQNPRHLVRRRGQEARLRCSPMKGHSHVYWYRQLPEEGLKFMVYLQKENIIDESGMPKERFSAEFPKEGPSILRIQQVVRGDSAAYFCASSPDSFYEQYFGPGTRLTVT.

This chain joins TRBV6-4 and TRBJ2-1, with D unclear. The V and J ends lost 3 bases and 8 bases respectively, with 20 bases between them. The CDR3 consists of 16 residues. In germline, CDR1 is MRHNA, CDR2 SNTAGT. CDR3 residues: CASSEVHGSQVDEQFF. DNA of the CDR3: TGTGCCAGCAGTGAGGTTCACGGGTCGCAAGTAGATGAGCAGTTCTTC.

The chain joins TRBV27 to TRBJ2-5; D might be TRBD2 (5 bases). The CDR3 contains 15 residues. Germline CDR1 and CDR2: MNHEY and SMNVEV (reference sequence). V lost 4 bases and J 2 bases, leaving 14 bases between the germline ends. The CDR3 region is CASSSPSGGQETQYF. DNA for the CDR3: TGTGCCAGCAGTTCCCCCTCCGGCGGGCAAGAGACCCAGTACTTC.

The chain uses TRBV12-5 and TRBJ2-1; tentatively, D is TRBD2 (6 bases). CDR1 and CDR2 (germline): LGHNT, FRNRAP. The CDR3 contains 19 residues. Trimming pared 0 bases from V and 4 bases from J, leaving 22 bases between. This CDR3 is CASGLVVQGLLSGYNEQFF. CDR3 coding DNA: TGTGCTAGTGGTTTGGTAGTCCAGGGACTTTTAAGCGGATACAATGAGCAGTTCTTC.

The CDR3 region is CASSQDSNGGAIPINGTDTQYF. As DNA, the CDR3 is TGCGCCAGCAGCCAAGATTCTAACGGGGGGGCCATCCCGATAAATGGCACAGATACGCAGTATTTT. The chain has TRBV4-1 and TRBJ2-3; 8 nucleotides match TRBD2. The V segment lost 0 bases and the J segment 1 base; nucleotides outside the gene matches: 21. The CDR3 spans 22 residues. Germline V gene lookup returns CDR1 MGHRA and CDR2 YSYEKL.